This T cell receptor beta chain was sequenced during a study of blood T cell repertoires in COVID-19. Study summary: The United States, Italy and Spain supplied acute and convalescent COVID-19 samples. PBMCs, B-cell-depleted T cells, or T cells were the source of the cDNA or gDNA that made up the material.

Per the study methods: Estimation of nucleated cell counts was performed using reference gene primer amplification. Measured with immunoSEQ multiplex PCR; TCRdb has only the in-frame clones, and not every one. Clone size and the V and J calls come from that table; the DNA yielded D and trimming. The sample lists 150,000 to 200,000 clones, roughly four fifths occurring once. Per germline, CDR1 MDHEN and CDR2 SYDVKM. This CDR3 has 15 amino acids. V trimming: 4 bases; J trimming: 5 bases; junction bases outside the gene matches: 4. This sequence originates from a human donor in a cohort sampled during active COVID-19. The chain is built from TRBV28 and TRBJ1-3, with 11 bases aligning to TRBD1. Input material: peripheral blood. The CDR3 region has the DNA TGTGCCAGCAGTTCCGGACAGGGGGCTAGAAACACCATATATTTT. Its translation: CASSSGQGARNTIYF.